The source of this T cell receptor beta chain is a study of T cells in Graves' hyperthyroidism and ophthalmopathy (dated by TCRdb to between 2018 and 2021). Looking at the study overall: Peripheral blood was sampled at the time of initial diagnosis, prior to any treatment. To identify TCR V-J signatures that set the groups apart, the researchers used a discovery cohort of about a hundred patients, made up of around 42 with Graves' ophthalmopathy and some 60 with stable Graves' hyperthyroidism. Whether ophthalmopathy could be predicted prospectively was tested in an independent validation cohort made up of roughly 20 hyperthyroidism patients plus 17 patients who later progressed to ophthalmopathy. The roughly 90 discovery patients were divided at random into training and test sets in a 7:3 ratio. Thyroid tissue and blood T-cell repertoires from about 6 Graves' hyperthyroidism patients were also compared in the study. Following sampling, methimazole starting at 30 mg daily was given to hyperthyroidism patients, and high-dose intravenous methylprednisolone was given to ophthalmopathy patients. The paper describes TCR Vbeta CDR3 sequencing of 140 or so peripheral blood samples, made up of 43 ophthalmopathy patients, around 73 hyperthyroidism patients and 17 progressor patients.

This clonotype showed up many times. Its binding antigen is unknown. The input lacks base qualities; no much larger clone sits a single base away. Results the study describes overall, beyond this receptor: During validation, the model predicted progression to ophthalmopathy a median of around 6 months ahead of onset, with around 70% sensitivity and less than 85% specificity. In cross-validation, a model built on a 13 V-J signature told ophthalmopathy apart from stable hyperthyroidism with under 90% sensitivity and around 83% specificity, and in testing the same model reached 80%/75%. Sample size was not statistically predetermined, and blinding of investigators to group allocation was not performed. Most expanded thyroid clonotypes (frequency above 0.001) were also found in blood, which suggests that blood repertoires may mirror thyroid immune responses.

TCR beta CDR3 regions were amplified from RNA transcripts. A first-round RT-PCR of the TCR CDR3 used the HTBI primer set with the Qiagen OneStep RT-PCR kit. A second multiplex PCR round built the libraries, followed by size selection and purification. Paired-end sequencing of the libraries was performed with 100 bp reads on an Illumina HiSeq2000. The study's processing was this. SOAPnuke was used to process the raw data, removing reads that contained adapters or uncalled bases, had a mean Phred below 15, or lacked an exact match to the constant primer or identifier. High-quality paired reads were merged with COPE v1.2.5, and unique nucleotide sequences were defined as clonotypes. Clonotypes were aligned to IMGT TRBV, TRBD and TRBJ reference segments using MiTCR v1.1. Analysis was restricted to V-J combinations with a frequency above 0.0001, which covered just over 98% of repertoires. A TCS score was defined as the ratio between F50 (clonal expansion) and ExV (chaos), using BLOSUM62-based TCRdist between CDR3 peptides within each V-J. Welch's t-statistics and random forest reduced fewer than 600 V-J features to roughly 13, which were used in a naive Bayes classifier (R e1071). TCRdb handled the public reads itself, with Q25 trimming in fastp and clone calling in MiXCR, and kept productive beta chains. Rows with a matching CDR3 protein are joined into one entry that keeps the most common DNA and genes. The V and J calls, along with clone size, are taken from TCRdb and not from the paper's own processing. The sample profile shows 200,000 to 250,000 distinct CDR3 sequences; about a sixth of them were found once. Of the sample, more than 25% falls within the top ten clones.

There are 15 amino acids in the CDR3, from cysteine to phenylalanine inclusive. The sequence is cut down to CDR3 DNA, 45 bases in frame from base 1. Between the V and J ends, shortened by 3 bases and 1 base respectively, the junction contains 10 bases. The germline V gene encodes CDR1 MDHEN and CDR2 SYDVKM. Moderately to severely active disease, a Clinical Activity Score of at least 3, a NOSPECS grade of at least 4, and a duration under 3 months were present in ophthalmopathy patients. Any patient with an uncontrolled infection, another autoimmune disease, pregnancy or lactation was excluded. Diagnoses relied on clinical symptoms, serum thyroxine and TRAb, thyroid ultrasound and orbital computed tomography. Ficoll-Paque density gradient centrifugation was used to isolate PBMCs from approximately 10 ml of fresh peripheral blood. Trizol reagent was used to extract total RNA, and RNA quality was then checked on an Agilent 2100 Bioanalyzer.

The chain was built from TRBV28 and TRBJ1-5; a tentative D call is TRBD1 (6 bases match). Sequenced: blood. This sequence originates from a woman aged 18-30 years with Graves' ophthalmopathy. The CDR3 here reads CASSFGQRSNQPQHF. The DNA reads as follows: TGTGCCAGCAGTTTCGGACAGAGAAGCAATCAGCCCCAGCATTTT. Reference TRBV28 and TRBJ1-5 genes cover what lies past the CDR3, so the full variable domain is DVKVTQSSRYLVKRTGEKVFLECVQDMDHENMFWYRQDPGLGLRLIYFSYDVKMKEKGDIPEGYSVSREKKERFSLILESASTNQTSMYLCASSFGQRSNQPQHFGDGTRLSIL.